This entry concerns a single T cell receptor (beta chain). This CDR3 contains 16 residues. Looked up from germline, CDR1 is SGHAT and CDR2 is FQNNGV. Between the trimmed V and J ends, which lost 5 bases and 1 base, there was a span of 15 bases. The repertoire was sequenced with immunoSEQ multiplex PCR; TCRdb's copy has only in-frame clones and lacks some. The sample contains approximately 60,000 clones, more than 70% of which appear only once. The nonmyeloablative bone marrow transplants came from related graft donors, with transient mixed chimerism. These data come from a study of Tregs in tolerant kidney transplant recipients.

Material: CD4+ T cells from blood (PBMCs), obtained 6 months after the transplant. The TCR comes from a human patient who received a combined kidney and bone marrow transplant. Some T cells may possibly be graft donor cells. This chain links TRBV11-2 with TRBJ1-5; possible D gene TRBD1, 6 bases. The CDR3 here is CASSPLQGSSNQPQHF. The CDR3 nucleotides read TGTGCCAGCAGCCCGCTACAGGGATCGAGCAATCAGCCCCAGCATTTT.